The rows below give T cell receptor beta chains drawn from one sample of a study of cytomegalovirus exposure and HLA in healthy donors. Here immunoSEQ multiplex PCR was the method, and the copy in TCRdb shows in-frame clones only, minus some. The sample consists of 150,000 to 200,000 clones, just under 80% of them appearing once. Material: PBMCs. The receptors were gathered from a man between 18 and 29 years old in good health and CMV-seropositive. Each CDR3 is given with its conserved first and last residue. A D gene is named only where the DNA matches it firmly. Clone size appears in some rows only: once, few, many, or a class for an expanded clone.

d_call,j_call,v_call,clone_size,cdr3_aa,cdr3_nt
-,TRBJ1-3,TRBV5-1,-,CASSLDSSGNTIYF,TGCGCCAGCAGCTTAGACTCAAGTGGAAACACCATATATTTT
-,TRBJ1-3,TRBV6-6,-,CASKTRQMPPGTIYF,TGTGCCAGCAAGACAAGACAGATGCCACCTGGCACCATATATTTT
-,TRBJ2-5,TRBV6-5,once,CASSYSPRETQYF,TGTGCCAGCAGTTACTCCCCTAGGGAGACCCAGTACTTC
-,TRBJ1-1,TRBV27,-,CASSWDLMNTEAFF,TGTGCCAGCAGCTGGGACTTGATGAACACTGAAGCTTTCTTT
-,TRBJ1-1,TRBV6-5,-,CASISVGNTEAFF,TGTGCCAGCATTTCTGTCGGGAACACTGAAGCTTTCTTT
TRBD1,TRBJ2-5,TRBV7-3,-,CASSPGFAGGIETQYF,TGTGCCAGCAGCCCCGGGTTTGCAGGGGGCATAGAGACCCAGTACTTC
-,TRBJ2-5,TRBV11-2,-,CASSLAWRETQYF,TGTGCCAGCAGCTTAGCCTGGAGGGAGACCCAGTACTTC
TRBD1,TRBJ2-2,TRBV18,-,CASSRPGTGVTGELFF,TGTGCCAGCTCACGACCCGGGACAGGGGTCACCGGGGAGCTGTTTTTT
TRBD1,TRBJ2-1,TRBV7-9,-,CASSAPDRGPDEQFF,TGTGCCAGCAGCGCACCCGACAGGGGGCCTGATGAGCAGTTCTTC
TRBD1,TRBJ2-5,TRBV5-1,-,CASSFGQGEVETQYF,TGCGCCAGCAGCTTTGGACAGGGAGAGGTAGAGACCCAGTACTTC
TRBD1,TRBJ1-1,TRBV5-8,once,CATKDRGAMNTEAFF,TGTGCCACCAAGGACAGGGGGGCCATGAACACTGAAGCTTTCTTT
-,TRBJ2-1,TRBV29-1,-,CSVSLGGARNEQFF,TGCAGCGTTAGTTTGGGGGGGGCCCGCAATGAGCAGTTCTTC
TRBD2,TRBJ2-1,TRBV7-9,-,CASSLTSGRLDEQFF,TGTGCCAGCAGCTTAACTAGCGGGAGGTTAGATGAGCAGTTCTTC
-,TRBJ2-7,TRBV4-3,-,CASSHAVGAYEQYF,TGCGCCAGCAGCCATGCCGTAGGGGCCTACGAGCAGTACTTC
TRBD1,TRBJ2-7,TRBV7-8,-,CASSFPKGGQGVHEQYF,TGTGCCAGCAGCTTCCCCAAGGGTGGACAGGGGGTCCACGAGCAGTACTTC